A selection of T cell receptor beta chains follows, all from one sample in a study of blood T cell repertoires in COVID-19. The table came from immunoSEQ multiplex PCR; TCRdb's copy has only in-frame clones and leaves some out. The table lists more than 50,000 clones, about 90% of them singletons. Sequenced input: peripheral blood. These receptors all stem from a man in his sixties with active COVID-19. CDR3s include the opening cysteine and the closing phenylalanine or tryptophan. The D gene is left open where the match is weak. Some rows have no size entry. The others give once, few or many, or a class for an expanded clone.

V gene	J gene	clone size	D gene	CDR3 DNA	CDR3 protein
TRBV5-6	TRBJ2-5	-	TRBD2	TGTGCCAGCAGCTTTTATCAGCGGGAGGGCGGAGAGACCCAGTACTTC	CASSFYQREGGETQYF
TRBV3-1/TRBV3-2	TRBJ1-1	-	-	TGTGCCAGCAGCCAAGTATCTTTCAGGGCCACTGAAGCTTTCTTT	CASSQVSFRATEAFF
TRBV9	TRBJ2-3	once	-	TGTGCCAGCAGCGCATTACAGGGTGGAGATACGCAGTATTTT	CASSALQGGDTQYF
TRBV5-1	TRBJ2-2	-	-	TGCGCCAGCAGCTTGGCCGAGAGGAACACCGGGGAGCTGTTTTTT	CASSLAERNTGELFF
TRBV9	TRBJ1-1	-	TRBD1	TGTGCCAGCAGCGCGACAGGGGGCGCGTCATCGAACACTGAAGCTTTCTTT	CASSATGGASSNTEAFF
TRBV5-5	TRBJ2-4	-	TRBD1	TGTGCCAGCAGCCCCGGGACAGGGGCCGCAAACATTCAGTACTTC	CASSPGTGAANIQYF
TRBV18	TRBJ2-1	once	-	TGTGCCAGCTCACCAAATCGGGGGTATGAGCAGTTCTTC	CASSPNRGYEQFF
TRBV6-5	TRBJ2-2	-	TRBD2	TGTGCCAGCAGGGGGGGGAGATTTTCCGGGGAGCTGTTTTTT	CASRGGRFSGELFF
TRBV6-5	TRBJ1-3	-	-	TGTGCCAGCAGGGCCCTCTCTGGAAACACCATATATTTT	CASRALSGNTIYF
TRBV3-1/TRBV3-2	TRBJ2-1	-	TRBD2	TGTGCCAGCAGCCAAGACTGGACTAGCGGGGGTACGTACAATGAGCAGTTCTTC	CASSQDWTSGGTYNEQFF
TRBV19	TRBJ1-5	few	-	TGTGCCAGTAGTAGCGGGGCTAGCAATCAGCCCCAGCATTTT	CASSSGASNQPQHF
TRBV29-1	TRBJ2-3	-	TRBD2	TGCAGCGTTGAGCGCCCTTCTAGCGGGATTGTCGCAGATACGCAGTATTTT	CSVERPSSGIVADTQYF
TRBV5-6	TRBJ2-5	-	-	TGTGCCAGCAGCTTGAACAAAGAGACCCAGTACTTC	CASSLNKETQYF
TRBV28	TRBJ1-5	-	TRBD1	TGTGCCAGCTTCGGACAGGGAGGACAGCCCCAGCATTTT	CASFGQGGQPQHF
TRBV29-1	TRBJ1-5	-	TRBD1	TGCAGCGCTCTGGGGACAGGGGATAGCAATCAGCCCCAGCATTTT	CSALGTGDSNQPQHF
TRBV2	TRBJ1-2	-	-	TGTGCCAGCAGTCTACAGCTTAACTATGGCTACACCTTC	CASSLQLNYGYTF
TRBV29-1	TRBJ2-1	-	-	TGCAGCATTGGACACACAAGCTCCTACAATGAGCAGTTCTTC	CSIGHTSSYNEQFF
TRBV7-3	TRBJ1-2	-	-	TGTGCCAGCAGCTTATCGGGGGACTATGGCTACACCTTC	CASSLSGDYGYTF
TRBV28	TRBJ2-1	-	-	TGTGCCAGCAACTCGGGGGATAGCTCCTACAATGAGCAGTTCTTC	CASNSGDSSYNEQFF
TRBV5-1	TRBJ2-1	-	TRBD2	TGCGCCAGCAGCTTACAACTCGGGACTAGCGGGGTTATCAATGAGCAGTTCTTC	CASSLQLGTSGVINEQFF
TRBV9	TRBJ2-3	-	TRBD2	TGTGCCAGCAGCCCGCGTCGGGGGGACACAGATACGCAGTATTTT	CASSPRRGDTDTQYF
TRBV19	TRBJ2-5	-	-	TGTGCCAGTAGTATAGATGAGCGGTGGACCCAGTACTTC	CASSIDERWTQYF
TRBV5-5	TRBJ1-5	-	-	TGTGCCAGCAGCTATTATCCCAAGGAGGATAGCAATCAGCCCCAGCATTTT	CASSYYPKEDSNQPQHF
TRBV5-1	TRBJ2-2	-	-	TGCGCCAGCAGCGTAAATCAGGGCTCGAACACCGGGGAGCTGTTTTTT	CASSVNQGSNTGELFF
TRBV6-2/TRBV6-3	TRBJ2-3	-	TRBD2	TGTGCCAGCAGTTACGGTCGGGCTAGCGGGAGAGTTACAGATACGCAGTATTTT	CASSYGRASGRVTDTQYF
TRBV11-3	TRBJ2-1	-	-	TGTGCCAGCAGCTTAACCCAGACTAGGCCCTACAATGAGCAGTTCTTC	CASSLTQTRPYNEQFF
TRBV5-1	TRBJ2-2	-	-	TGCGCCAGCAGTTCTGACTTCTCTGCCGGGGAGCTGTTTTTT	CASSSDFSAGELFF
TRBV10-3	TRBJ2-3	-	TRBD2	TGTGCCACCTCTTCGGCAGTAGCGGGGGGCCGGAGCACAGATACGCAGTATTTT	CATSSAVAGGRSTDTQYF
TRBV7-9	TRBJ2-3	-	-	TGTGCCAGCAGCTTAGATTCTAACGGGGGAGGCGCAGATACGCAGTATTTT	CASSLDSNGGGADTQYF
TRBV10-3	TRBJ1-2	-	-	TGTGCCATCAGTGAGTATGAGGACAGAGACTATGGCTACACCTTC	CAISEYEDRDYGYTF
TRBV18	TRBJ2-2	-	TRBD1	TGTGCCAGCTCGGCCGGGACAGCGAACACCGGGGAGCTGTTTTTT	CASSAGTANTGELFF
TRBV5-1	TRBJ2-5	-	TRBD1	TGCGCCAGCAGCTTGGGTACAGGGGCCCCACAAGAGACCCAGTACTTC	CASSLGTGAPQETQYF
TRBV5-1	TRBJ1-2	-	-	TGCGCCAGCAGCGCGGACAGCTCAATCCCCTATGGCTACACCTTC	CASSADSSIPYGYTF
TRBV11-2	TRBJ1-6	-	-	TGTGCCAGCAGCTTAGAGGGTTACCGGAGCTCCTATAATTCACCCCTCCACTTT	CASSLEGYRSSYNSPLHF
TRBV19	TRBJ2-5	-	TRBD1	TGTGCCAGTGGACAGGGTGATGGGGAGACCCAGTACTTC	CASGQGDGETQYF
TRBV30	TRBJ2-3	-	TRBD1	TGTGCCTGGAGTGAATTGACAGGGGGTGGAGATACGCAGTATTTT	CAWSELTGGGDTQYF
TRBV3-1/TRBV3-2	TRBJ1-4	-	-	TGTGCCAGCAGCCCCCCGGGAAGGGATGAAAAACTGTTTTTT	CASSPPGRDEKLFF
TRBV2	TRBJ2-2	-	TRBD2	TGTGCCAGCAGTGAAGCACGGACGGGGGGCGGGGAGCTGTTTTTT	CASSEARTGGGELFF
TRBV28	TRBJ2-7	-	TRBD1	TGTGCCACCTTGACAGGGACCTGGTACGAGCAGTACTTC	CATLTGTWYEQYF
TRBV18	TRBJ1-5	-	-	TGTGCCAGCTCACCCCAGGGAACGCAGCCCCAGCATTTT	CASSPQGTQPQHF
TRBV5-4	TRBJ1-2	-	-	TGTGCCAGCAGCTTGGTCGGACAGTTCGGCTACACCTTC	CASSLVGQFGYTF
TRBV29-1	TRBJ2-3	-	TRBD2	TGCAGCGTCCCCTGGGGGGGTCCCACAGATACGCAGTATTTT	CSVPWGGPTDTQYF
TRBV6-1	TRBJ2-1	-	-	TGTGCCAGCAGTGACCTTTTCATAGGCGGTGAGCAGTTCTTC	CASSDLFIGGEQFF
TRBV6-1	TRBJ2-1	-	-	TGTGCCAGCAGTGGGAGACTAGGGGTAAGGCCTAATGAGCAGTTCTTC	CASSGRLGVRPNEQFF
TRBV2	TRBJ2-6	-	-	TGTGCCACGCACAGGGGACTCGGGGCCAACGTCCTGACTTTC	CATHRGLGANVLTF
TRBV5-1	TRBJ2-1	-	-	TGCGCCAGCAGCTTGGTAGGGGACATTCGATACAATGAGCAGTTCTTC	CASSLVGDIRYNEQFF